Included here is one TCR beta chain sequence, with context. The antigen remains unidentified. This entry belongs to a study of healthy donors' naive CD4 and CD8 T cells. On the study more broadly: Donors spanned ages 20-25, 40-50 and 60-70 years, half female. Study conclusions and caveats: Roughly an eighth of CD4/CD8 propensity variance appeared explained by V, J and CDR3 charge.

Germline V gene data show CDR1 as LNHNV and CDR2 as YYDKDF (reference sequence). Trimming cost V 2 bases and J 10 bases; bases outside gene matches: 11. This CDR3 is 15 amino acids long. A linear amplification protocol produced the TCR libraries from roughly 550 ng of total RNA. From the reads, TCRdb called clonotypes with MiXCR, one entry per CDR3 protein. The sample has 150,000 to 200,000 distinct CDR3 sequences, about four fifths seen once; the top ten hold approximately 2.5%. The TCR comes from a pool of human donors in good health; the sample pools cells from several healthy donors. The V call is TRBV15, the J call TRBJ1-2; TRBD1 matches at 9 bases. Sequencing was carried out using naive CD4+ and CD8+ T cells sorted from blood, pooled from several donors. The CDR3 here is CATSRSFTGGDTYTF. CDR3 nucleotide sequence: TGTGCCACCAGCAGATCCTTCACAGGGGGCGATACCTACACCTTC.